This T cell receptor beta chain was observed in a study of CD8 T cell repertoires and HIV-1 epitope variants. Study information: Controls were a CMV, EBV and flu pool, Ebola AY9, and no peptide. Tested: three Gag epitope families, Nef HW9 and YT9. Study results and caveats: The TAALDMSHF plasma variant had no responses, unlike KF9 (about five clonotypes) and HW9 (one).

The germline CDR1 and CDR2 sequences are MNHEY and SMNVEV (reference sequence). The CDR3 loop spans 13 amino acids. V lost 2 bases and J 3 bases, leaving 8 bases between the germline ends. Only in-frame clones appear in the TCRdb table, and some are missing; sequencing was by immunoSEQ multiplex PCR. The sample contains 4,600 or so clones, 50% to 70% of which appear only once. This clone was observed a few times. The antigen is undetermined. This rearrangement joins TRBV27 to TRBJ2-7; D remains ambiguous. This TCR came from a male donor with HIV. The source material was cultured CD8+ T cells derived from PBMCs. CDR3 DNA: TGTGCCAGCAGTTTACGGGCCCTCTACGAGCAGTACTTC. Its protein is CASSLRALYEQYF.